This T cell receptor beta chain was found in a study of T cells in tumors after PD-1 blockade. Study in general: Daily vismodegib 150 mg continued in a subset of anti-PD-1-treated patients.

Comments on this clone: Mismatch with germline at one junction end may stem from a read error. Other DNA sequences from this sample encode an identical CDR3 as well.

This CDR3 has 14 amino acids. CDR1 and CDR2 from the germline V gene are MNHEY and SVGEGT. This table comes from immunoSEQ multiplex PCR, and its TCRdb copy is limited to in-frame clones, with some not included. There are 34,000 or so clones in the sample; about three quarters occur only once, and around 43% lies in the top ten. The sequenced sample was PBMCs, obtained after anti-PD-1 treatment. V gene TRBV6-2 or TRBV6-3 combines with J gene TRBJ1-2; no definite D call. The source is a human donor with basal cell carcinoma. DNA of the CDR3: TGCGCCAGCAGTCAAGTAACGGAGAACTATGGCTACACCTTC. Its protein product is CASSQVTENYGYTF.